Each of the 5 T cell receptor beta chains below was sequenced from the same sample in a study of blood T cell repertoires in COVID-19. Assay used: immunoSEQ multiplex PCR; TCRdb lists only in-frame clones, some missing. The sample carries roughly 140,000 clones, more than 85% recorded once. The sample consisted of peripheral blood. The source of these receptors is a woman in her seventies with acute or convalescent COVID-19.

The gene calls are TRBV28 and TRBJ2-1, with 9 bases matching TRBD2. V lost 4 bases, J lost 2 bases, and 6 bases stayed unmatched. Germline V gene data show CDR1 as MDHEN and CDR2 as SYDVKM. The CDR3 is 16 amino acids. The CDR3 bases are TGTGCCAGCAGTTCCCATAGCGGGGGAACCTACAATGAGCAGTTCTTC. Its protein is CASSSHSGGTYNEQFF.

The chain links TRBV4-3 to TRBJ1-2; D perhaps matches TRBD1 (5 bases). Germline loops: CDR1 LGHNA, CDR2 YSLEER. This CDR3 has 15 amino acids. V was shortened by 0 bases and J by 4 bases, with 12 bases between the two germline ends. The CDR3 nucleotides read TGCGCCAGCAGCCAAGATCGGGGGGGGAGCTATGGCTACACCTTC. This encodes CASSQDRGGSYGYTF.

The DNA for the CDR3 is TGTGCCAGCTCATCGGGACAGTCCGGCAATGAGCAGTTCTTC. Amino acid sequence: CASSSGQSGNEQFF. The chain recombines TRBV18 with TRBJ2-1; 7 bases are a match to TRBD1. The CDR3 covers 14 residues. Germline lookup yields CDR1 KGHSH and CDR2 LQKENI. J lost 6 bases, V lost 5 bases, and 7 bases had no gene match.

CDR3 region: CASSSHKDSSPLHF. The CDR3 bases are TGTGCCAGCAGTTCCCATAAAGATAGTTCACCCCTCCACTTT. V is TRBV6-5 and J is TRBJ1-6; no reliable D call. The CDR3 extends over 14 amino acids. The germline V gene has CDR1 MNHEY and CDR2 SVGAGI. The V end lost 4 bases, the J end lost 9 bases, and 13 bases lay between the germline ends.

The CDR3 sequence: CASSELQGRNSPLHF. CDR3 DNA: TGTGCCAGCAGTGAACTACAGGGGCGAAATTCACCCCTCCACTTT. The V gene is TRBV2, the J gene TRBJ1-6; 7 nucleotides line up with TRBD1. CDR1 and CDR2 (germline): SNHLY, FYNNEI. CDR3 length: 15 amino acids. V lost 2 bases and J lost 7; bases outside the gene matches: 5.